This T cell receptor (beta chain) was identified during a study of a mutant IDH1 vaccine in newly diagnosed glioma. Stated time point: week 23, last vaccination. A single vaccine dose contained 300 ug of mutant IDH1 20-mer peptide, and topical imiquimod was used with it. New IDH1-mutant, ATRX-lost WHO grade 3 or 4 astrocytomas occurred in donors. This table comes from immunoSEQ multiplex PCR, and its TCRdb copy is limited to in-frame clones, with some not included. The table has 70,000 to 95,000 clones, around 83% seen once. In this sample, this clone turned up once. Its target is unknown. The V gene's germline CDR1 is SEHNR and CDR2 FQNEAQ (reference sequence). CDR3 length equals 15 residues. V lost 1 base and J 4 bases, leaving 10 bases between the germline ends.

The starting material was PBMCs, obtained from a glioma patient whose treatment included an IDH1 peptide vaccine. The chain is built from TRBV7-9 and TRBJ2-2, with D unresolved. The TCR originated in a woman aged 45-60 years with glioma. The CDR3 nucleotides are TGTGCCAGCAGCTTAGTCGCTTCGGGCACCGGGGAGCTGTTTTTT. The encoded protein is CASSLVASGTGELFF.